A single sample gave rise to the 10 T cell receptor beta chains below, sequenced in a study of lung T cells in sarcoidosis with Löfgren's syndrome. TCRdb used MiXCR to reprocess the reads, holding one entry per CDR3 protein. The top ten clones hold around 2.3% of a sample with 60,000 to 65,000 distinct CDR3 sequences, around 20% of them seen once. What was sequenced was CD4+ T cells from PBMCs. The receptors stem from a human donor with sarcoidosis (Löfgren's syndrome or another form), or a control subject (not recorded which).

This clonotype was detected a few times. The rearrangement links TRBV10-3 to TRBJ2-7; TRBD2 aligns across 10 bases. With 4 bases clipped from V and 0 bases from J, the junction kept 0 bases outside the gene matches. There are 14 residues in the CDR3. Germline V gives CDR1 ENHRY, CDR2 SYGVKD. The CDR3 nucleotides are TGTGCCATCAGTGGGACTAGCGGCTCCTACGAGCAGTACTTC. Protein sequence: CAISGTSGSYEQYF.

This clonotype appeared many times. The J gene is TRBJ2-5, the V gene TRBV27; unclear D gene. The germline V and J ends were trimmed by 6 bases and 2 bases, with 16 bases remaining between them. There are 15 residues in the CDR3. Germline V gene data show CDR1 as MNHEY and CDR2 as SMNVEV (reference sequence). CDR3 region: CASSRGPGRQETQYF. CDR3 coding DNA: TGTGCCAGCAGCCGAGGACCAGGCCGTCAAGAGACCCAGTACTTC.

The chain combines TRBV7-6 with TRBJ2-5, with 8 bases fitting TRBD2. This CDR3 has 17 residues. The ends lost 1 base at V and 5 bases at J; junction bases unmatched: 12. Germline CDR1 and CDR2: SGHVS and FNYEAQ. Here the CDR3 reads CASSLERYSGTGETQYF. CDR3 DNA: TGTGCCAGCAGCTTAGAACGATATAGCGGGACTGGTGAGACCCAGTACTTC.

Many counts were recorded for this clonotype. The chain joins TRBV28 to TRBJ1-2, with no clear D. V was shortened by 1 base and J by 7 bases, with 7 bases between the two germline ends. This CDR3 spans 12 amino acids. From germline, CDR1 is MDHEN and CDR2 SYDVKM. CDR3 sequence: CASSLSGSGYTF. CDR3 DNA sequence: TGTGCCAGCAGTTTATCTGGGTCTGGCTACACCTTC.

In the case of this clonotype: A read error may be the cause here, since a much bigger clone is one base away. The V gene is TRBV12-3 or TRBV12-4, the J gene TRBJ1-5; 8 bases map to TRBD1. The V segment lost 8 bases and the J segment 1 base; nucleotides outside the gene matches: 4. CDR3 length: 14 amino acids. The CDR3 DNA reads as TGTGCCAGCGGTCGGGACAGGAGCAATCAGCCCCAGCATTTT. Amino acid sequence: CASGRDRSNQPQHF.

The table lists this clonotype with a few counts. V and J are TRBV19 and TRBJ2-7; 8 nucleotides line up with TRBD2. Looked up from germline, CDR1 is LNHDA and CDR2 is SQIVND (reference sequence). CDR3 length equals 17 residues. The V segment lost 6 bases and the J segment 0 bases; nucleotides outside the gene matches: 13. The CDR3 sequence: CASRPKSMREDSYEQYF. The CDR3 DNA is TGTGCCAGTAGACCCAAGTCAATGCGGGAGGACTCCTACGAGCAGTACTTC.

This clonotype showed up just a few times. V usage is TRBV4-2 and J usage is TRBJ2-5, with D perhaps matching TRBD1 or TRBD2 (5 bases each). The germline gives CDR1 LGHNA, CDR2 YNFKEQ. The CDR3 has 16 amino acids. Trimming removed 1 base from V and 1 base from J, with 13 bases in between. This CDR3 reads CASSQGRKGPQETQYF. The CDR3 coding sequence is TGTGCCAGCAGCCAAGGACGCAAGGGACCCCAAGAGACCCAGTACTTC.

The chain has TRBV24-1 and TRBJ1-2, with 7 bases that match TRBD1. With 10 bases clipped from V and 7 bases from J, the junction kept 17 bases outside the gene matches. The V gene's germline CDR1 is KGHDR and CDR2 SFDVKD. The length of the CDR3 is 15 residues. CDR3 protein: CATNSGQPATAGYTF. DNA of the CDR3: TGTGCCACAAACTCGGGACAGCCTGCTACGGCTGGCTACACCTTC.

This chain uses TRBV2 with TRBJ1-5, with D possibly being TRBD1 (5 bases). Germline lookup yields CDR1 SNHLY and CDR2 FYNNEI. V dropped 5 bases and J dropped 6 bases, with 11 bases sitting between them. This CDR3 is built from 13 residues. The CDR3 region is CASSSQGIQPQHF. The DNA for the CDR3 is TGTGCCAGCAGTTCCCAGGGTATTCAGCCCCAGCATTTT.

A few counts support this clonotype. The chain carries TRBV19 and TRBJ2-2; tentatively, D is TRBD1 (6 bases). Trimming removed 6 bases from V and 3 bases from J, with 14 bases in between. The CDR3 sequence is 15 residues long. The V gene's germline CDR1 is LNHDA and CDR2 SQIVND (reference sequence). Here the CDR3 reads CASRGDTYYTGELFF. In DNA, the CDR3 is TGTGCCAGTAGAGGGGACACCTATTACACCGGGGAGCTGTTTTTT.